This T cell receptor (beta chain) derives from a study of shared clonotypes between healthy human individuals. Here immunoSEQ multiplex PCR was the method, and the copy in TCRdb shows in-frame clones only, minus some. Of hundreds of thousands of clones listed, about 74% are singletons. The CDR3 sequence is 17 residues long. This sequence joins TRBV21-1 and TRBJ2-6. TRBV21-1 is annotated as a pseudogene. The sample taken for sequencing was memory CD4+ T cells sorted from blood. Subset of the sample: CD45RA-negative fraction. The receptor was derived from a woman in her thirties in good health. The CDR3 sequence is CASSKPRGISGANVLTF. The CDR3 DNA reads TGTGCCAGCAGCAAACCGAGGGGAATCTCTGGGGCCAACGTCCTGACTTTC.